This passage covers 31 T cell receptor beta chains from one sample sequenced in a study of immune evolution from preneoplasia to lung adenocarcinoma. Data came from immunoSEQ multiplex PCR; TCRdb stores just in-frame clones and leaves some out. The sample lists around 4,100 clones, about 86% occurring once. Sequences were obtained from FFPE minimally invasive lung adenocarcinoma tissue. The receptors shown here come from a person between 70 and 80 years old with lung adenocarcinoma.

This chain uses TRBV30 with TRBJ1-5; 8 bases line up with TRBD1. The V segment lost 2 bases and the J segment 5 bases; nucleotides outside the gene matches: 5. CDR1 and CDR2 from the germline V gene are GTSNPN and SVGIG (reference sequence). The CDR3 is 14 residues long. The CDR3 here is CAWSPPDRDQPQHF. CDR3 coding DNA: TGTGCCTGGAGTCCACCGGACAGGGATCAGCCCCAGCATTTT. Based on the CDR3 plus reference TRBV30 and TRBJ1-5, the full variable domain is SQTIHQWPATLVQPVGSPLSLECTVEGTSNPNLYWYRQAAGRGLQLLFYSVGIGQISSEVPQNLSASRPQDRQFILSSKKLLLSDSGFYLCAWSPPDRDQPQHFGDGTRLSIL.

The rearrangement joins TRBV4-3 to TRBJ1-5, with unresolved D. The CDR3 has 14 amino acids. V was trimmed by 4 bases and J by 4 bases, leaving 11 bases between them. The germline gives CDR1 LGHNA, CDR2 YSLEER. CDR3 sequence reads: CASSPQRFNQPQHF. CDR3 coding DNA: TGCGCCAGCAGCCCGCAGAGATTTAATCAGCCCCAGCATTTT.

The gene calls are TRBV19 and TRBJ1-1; D is undetermined. V was clipped by 7 bases and J by 1 base, with 10 bases between them. Germline lookup yields CDR1 LNHDA and CDR2 SQIVND (reference sequence). This CDR3 has 13 residues. CDR3 in DNA: TGTGCCAGTAATCCGAGGGAGAACACTGAAGCTTTCTTT. This codes for CASNPRENTEAFF.

V and J are TRBV7-2 and TRBJ2-7; D is possibly TRBD2 (6 bases). The CDR3 is 12 amino acids. Germline V CDR1 and CDR2: SGHTA, FQGNSA. Trimming stripped 6 bases from V and 6 bases from J, with 12 bases between. DNA of the CDR3: TGTGCCAGCAGGTACTCTAGCGCCGAGCAGTACTTC. It is translated as CASRYSSAEQYF.

The rearrangement joins TRBV4-2 to TRBJ2-6; D possibly corresponds to TRBD1 (6 bases). The CDR3 extends over 20 amino acids. V shed 6 bases and J shed 0 bases, with 24 bases lying between them. Germline V gene lookup returns CDR1 LGHNA and CDR2 YNFKEQ. The CDR3 DNA reads as TGTGCCAGCAGGGATAGATGGAACAGGGCTGGGGGCTCTGGGGCCAACGTCCTGACTTTC. Its protein is CASRDRWNRAGGSGANVLTF.

V gene TRBV7-9 combines with J gene TRBJ1-1, with D unclear. Trimming took off 2 bases at V and 3 bases at J, with 4 bases between the two ends. The CDR3 spans 12 residues. Germline CDR1 and CDR2: SEHNR and FQNEAQ (reference sequence). The CDR3, as DNA: TGTGCCAGCAGCTTATCAGACACTGAAGCTTTCTTT. Its protein product is CASSLSDTEAFF.

The J gene is TRBJ1-2, the V gene TRBV27, with unresolved D. Deletions cut 4 bases from V and 7 bases from J, with 10 bases between. The CDR3 totals 12 residues. The germline V gene encodes CDR1 MNHEY and CDR2 SMNVEV (reference sequence). The CDR3: CASSSPGFGYTF. CDR3 sequence (DNA): TGTGCCAGCAGTTCCCCGGGCTTTGGCTACACCTTC.

The chain links TRBV2 to TRBJ2-1; TRBD1 matches at 7 bases. This CDR3 contains 15 residues. Germline V gives CDR1 SNHLY, CDR2 FYNNEI. After removal of 4 bases from V and 2 bases from J, the junction contained 5 bases not matched to a gene. The CDR3 nucleotides read TGTGCCAGCAGTGTGACAGGGAGACCCTACAATGAGCAGTTCTTC. Translated: CASSVTGRPYNEQFF.

V usage is TRBV7-9 and J usage is TRBJ2-1; D is unresolved. V lost 3 bases to trimming and J lost 2 bases, with 5 bases between them. This CDR3 spans 13 amino acids. Looked up from germline, CDR1 is SEHNR and CDR2 is FQNEAQ (reference sequence). The CDR3 loop is CASSFLAYNEQFF. CDR3 nucleotides: TGTGCCAGCAGCTTCCTAGCCTACAATGAGCAGTTCTTC.

In nucleotides, the CDR3 is TGTGCCAGCAGTGTCTGGCGGGGGCCTTCCTACGAGCAGTACTTC. Translation: CASSVWRGPSYEQYF. The J gene is TRBJ2-7, the V gene TRBV28; TRBD2 is a possible D gene (7 bases). Trimming cost V 5 bases and J 1 base, with 15 bases left between them. Germline CDR1 reads MDHEN; CDR2 reads SYDVKM. CDR3 length: 15 amino acids.

V usage is TRBV6-1 and J usage is TRBJ2-5; 8 bases agree with TRBD1. Matching the DNA end better, TRBJ2-7 makes the J call doubtful. Germline V gene lookup returns CDR1 MNHNS and CDR2 SASEGT. This CDR3 region has 15 residues. The CDR3 region is CASSEIPDRAVEQYF. The CDR3 region has the DNA TGTGCCAGCAGTGAAATCCCGGACAGGGCGGTCGAGCAGTACTTC.

This chain connects TRBV28 to TRBJ1-1; 7 nucleotides align to TRBD1. Germline V gives CDR1 MDHEN, CDR2 SYDVKM. Trimming at V came to 5 bases and at J to 3 bases, leaving 9 bases not matched to a gene. This CDR3 comprises 15 residues. CDR3: CASSTPGQTYTEAFF. In DNA form, the CDR3 reads TGTGCCAGCAGTACCCCGGGACAGACGTACACTGAAGCTTTCTTT.

The V gene is TRBV7-6, the J gene TRBJ2-3; possibly TRBD1 or TRBD2 for D (5 bases each). The CDR3 is 15 amino acids. V was shortened by 5 bases and J by 4 bases, with 16 bases between the two germline ends. Germline lookup yields CDR1 SGHVS and CDR2 FNYEAQ. CDR3 residues: CASSRGPDPADTQYF. The CDR3 DNA is TGTGCCAGCAGCCGGGGACCCGACCCGGCAGATACGCAGTATTTT.

This clone showed up just a few times. The chain recombines TRBV6-1 with TRBJ1-1; a weak D match, TRBD1 (6 bases). The germline V and J ends were trimmed by 3 bases and 13 bases, with 33 bases remaining between them. CDR1 is MNHNS and CDR2 is SASEGT in the germline V gene. This CDR3 is built from 18 residues. This CDR3 is CASSDAPNEGISGQKGFF. The CDR3 DNA is TGTGCCAGCAGTGACGCCCCCAATGAGGGGATCTCGGGACAAAAAGGTTTCTTT.

The chain is built from TRBV28 and TRBJ2-1; D not certain. CDR3 length: 13 amino acids. Trimming removed 7 bases from V and 4 bases from J, with 11 bases in between. Germline V gene data show CDR1 as MDHEN and CDR2 as SYDVKM. DNA of the CDR3: TGTGCCAGCATTACAGACCAGTACAATGAGCAGTTCTTC. It is translated as CASITDQYNEQFF. Filled out from reference TRBV28 and TRBJ2-1, the complete variable domain reads DVKVTQSSRYLVKRTGEKVFLECVQDMDHENMFWYRQDPGLGLRLIYFSYDVKMKEKGDIPEGYSVSREKKERFSLILESASTNQTSMYLCASITDQYNEQFFGPGTRLTVL.

This clone was observed a few times. The junction shows a germline mismatch at one end, possibly a read error. CDR3 coding DNA: TGTTGGGGGGAAAAGGGCTACGAGCAGTACTTC. As protein: CWGEKGYEQYF. The chain links TRBV29-1 to TRBJ2-7; D is possibly TRBD2 (6 bases). The length of the CDR3 is 11 residues. The germline gives CDR1 SQVTM, CDR2 ANQGSEA.

This chain links TRBV11-2 with TRBJ2-3; 11 bases align to TRBD2. The V gene end was trimmed by 5 bases and the J gene end by 5 bases; junction bases not matched to a gene: 9. CDR1 is SGHAT and CDR2 is FQNNGV in the germline V gene. The length of the CDR3 is 16 residues. This CDR3 reads CASSSIAGGPVDTQYF. The CDR3 region has the DNA TGTGCCAGCAGCAGTATAGCGGGAGGGCCGGTAGATACGCAGTATTTT.

The CDR3 DNA is TGTGCCAGTACTCCCGGAGGAGACCAGAACTATGGCTACACCTTC. Encoded protein: CASTPGGDQNYGYTF. The chain recombines TRBV19 with TRBJ1-2, with D uncertain. Deletions cut 7 bases from V and 2 bases from J, with 17 bases between. The CDR3 consists of 15 residues. Germline V gene data show CDR1 as LNHDA and CDR2 as SQIVND (reference sequence).

This chain connects TRBV5-1 to TRBJ2-4; 13 bases align to TRBD2. Looked up from germline, CDR1 is SGHRS and CDR2 is YFSETQ. The CDR3 runs 16 residues. V trimming: 4 bases; J trimming: 9 bases; junction bases outside the gene matches: 10. The CDR3 coding sequence is TGCGCCAGCAGCCTACGACTAGCGGGAGGATTTAGCATTCAGTACTTC. This sequence encodes CASSLRLAGGFSIQYF. The full variable domain, with the rest looked up from reference TRBV5-1 and TRBJ2-4, is KAGVTQTPRYLIKTRGQQVTLSCSPISGHRSVSWYQQTPGQGLQFLFEYFSETQRNKGNFPGRFSGRQFSNSRSEMNVSTLELGDSALYLCASSLRLAGGFSIQYFGAGTRLSVL.

The V call is TRBV6-5, the J call TRBJ2-5, with 9 bases identical to TRBD2. Germline loops: CDR1 MNHEY, CDR2 SVGAGI. There are 16 residues in the CDR3. V gave up 0 bases and J gave up 2 bases; unmatched junction bases: 4. CDR3 residues: CASSYSLAGFQETQYF. The CDR3 DNA reads TGTGCCAGCAGTTACTCGCTAGCGGGGTTTCAAGAGACCCAGTACTTC.

The rearrangement uses TRBV10-3 and TRBJ2-5; the D gene could be TRBD1 or TRBD2 (5 bases each). The DNA end is more similar to TRBJ2-7, so the J call may be wrong. CDR3 length: 16 amino acids. Germline lookup yields CDR1 ENHRY and CDR2 SYGVKD. The DNA for the CDR3 is TGTGCCATCAGTACCCTTTCCGGGACCCGGGCCTACGAGCAGTACTTC. Translating gives CAISTLSGTRAYEQYF.

The chain combines TRBV7-2 with TRBJ1-2; D gene ambiguous. Germline CDR1 SGHTA, CDR2 FQGNSA. V lost 2 bases to trimming and J lost 2 bases, with 6 bases between them. This CDR3 contains 13 residues. The DNA for the CDR3 is TGTGCCAGCAGCTTACCCCAAAACTATGGCTACACCTTC. Encoded protein: CASSLPQNYGYTF. Full variable domain (missing parts from reference TRBV7-2 and TRBJ1-2): GAGVSQSPSNKVTEKGKDVELRCDPISGHTALYWYRQSLGQGLEFLIYFQGNSAPDKSGLPSDRFSAERTGGSVSTLTIQRTQQEDSAVYLCASSLPQNYGYTFGSGTRLTVV.

V usage is TRBV19 and J usage is TRBJ1-5; D is undetermined. The CDR3 runs to 12 residues. Germline V gene sequence: CDR1 LNHDA, CDR2 SQIVND (reference sequence). V was shortened by 5 bases and J by 4 bases, with 6 bases between the two germline ends. For the CDR3, the DNA is TGTGCCAGTAGTCGAGGGAATCAGCCCCAGCATTTT. Translated: CASSRGNQPQHF.

This clone was counted a few times. CDR3 in amino acids: CSVVTGIEQFF. The CDR3 region has the DNA TGCAGCGTAGTTACGGGCATTGAGCAGTTCTTC. The J gene is TRBJ2-1, the V gene TRBV29-1; no definite D call. CDR1 and CDR2 (germline): SQVTM, ANQGSEA. The CDR3 contains 11 residues. The V and J ends lost 6 bases and 9 bases respectively, with 12 bases between them.

The rearrangement uses TRBV19 and TRBJ1-5; D gene unclear. The V end lost 7 bases, the J end lost 1 base, and 11 bases lay between the germline ends. CDR1 is LNHDA and CDR2 is SQIVND in the germline V gene (reference sequence). The CDR3 covers 14 residues. CDR3 protein: CASKRGWSNQPQHF. The CDR3 coding sequence is TGTGCCAGTAAACGGGGTTGGAGCAATCAGCCCCAGCATTTT. Complete variable domain (other parts from reference TRBV19 and TRBJ1-5): DGGITQSPKYLFRKEGQNVTLSCEQNLNHDAMYWYRQDPGQGLRLIYYSQIVNDFQKGDIAEGYSVSREKKESFPLTVTSAQKNPTAFYLCASKRGWSNQPQHFGDGTRLSIL.

The rearrangement uses TRBV19 and TRBJ2-3; 8 nucleotides agree with TRBD1. V dropped 3 bases and J dropped 4; count of bases not matched to a gene: 6. This CDR3 comprises 15 residues. Germline V gene sequence: CDR1 LNHDA, CDR2 SQIVND (reference sequence). The DNA of the CDR3 is TGTGCCAGTAGTATGGACAGGGTGGGGGCAGATACGCAGTATTTT. Residues: CASSMDRVGADTQYF.

The genes are TRBV28 and TRBJ1-3, with a weak D call TRBD1 (5 bases). CDR3 length equals 17 residues. V was trimmed by 6 bases and J by 3 bases, leaving 21 bases between them. Germline CDR1 MDHEN, CDR2 SYDVKM. CDR3: CASRERGGIGHGNTIYF. The DNA for the CDR3 is TGTGCCAGCAGGGAGAGGGGTGGGATTGGCCATGGAAACACCATATATTTT.

This chain uses TRBV14 with TRBJ2-5; D ambiguous. Germline CDR1 is SGHDN and CDR2 is FVKESK. V lost 6 bases, J lost 5 bases, and 7 bases lay in between. This CDR3 is 11 amino acids long. The CDR3 is CASSTHETQYF. Written as DNA, the CDR3 is TGTGCCAGCAGTACCCACGAGACCCAGTACTTC.

The V call is TRBV13, the J call TRBJ2-2; D may be TRBD2 (5 bases). CDR3 length: 16 amino acids. Trimming cost V 3 bases and J 0 bases, with 11 bases left between them. Germline V CDR1 and CDR2: PRHDT, FYEKMQ (reference sequence). This chain's CDR3 is CASSLIRRANTGELFF. Here the CDR3 DNA reads TGTGCCAGCAGCTTGATAAGGCGGGCGAACACCGGGGAGCTGTTTTTT.

The chain links TRBV30 to TRBJ2-1; maybe TRBD1 (6 bases). Per germline, CDR1 GTSNPN and CDR2 SVGIG (reference sequence). The CDR3 covers 14 residues. V dropped 8 bases and J dropped 4 bases, with 18 bases sitting between them. The DNA for the CDR3 is TGTGCCGCCGTGAGAGGGGGATTGTACAATGAGCAGTTCTTC. This encodes CAAVRGGLYNEQFF.

V usage is TRBV28 and J usage is TRBJ1-1; 8 positions match TRBD1. V lost 5 bases, J lost 0 bases, and 11 bases stayed unmatched. The CDR3 loop spans 17 amino acids. Germline CDR1 and CDR2: MDHEN and SYDVKM. In DNA form, the CDR3 reads TGTGCCAGCAGTCGGCCTTGGGACAGGAGACTGAACACTGAAGCTTTCTTT. Residues: CASSRPWDRRLNTEAFF. Looking up the rest from reference TRBV28 and TRBJ1-1 gives the full variable domain: DVKVTQSSRYLVKRTGEKVFLECVQDMDHENMFWYRQDPGLGLRLIYFSYDVKMKEKGDIPEGYSVSREKKERFSLILESASTNQTSMYLCASSRPWDRRLNTEAFFGQGTRLTVV.